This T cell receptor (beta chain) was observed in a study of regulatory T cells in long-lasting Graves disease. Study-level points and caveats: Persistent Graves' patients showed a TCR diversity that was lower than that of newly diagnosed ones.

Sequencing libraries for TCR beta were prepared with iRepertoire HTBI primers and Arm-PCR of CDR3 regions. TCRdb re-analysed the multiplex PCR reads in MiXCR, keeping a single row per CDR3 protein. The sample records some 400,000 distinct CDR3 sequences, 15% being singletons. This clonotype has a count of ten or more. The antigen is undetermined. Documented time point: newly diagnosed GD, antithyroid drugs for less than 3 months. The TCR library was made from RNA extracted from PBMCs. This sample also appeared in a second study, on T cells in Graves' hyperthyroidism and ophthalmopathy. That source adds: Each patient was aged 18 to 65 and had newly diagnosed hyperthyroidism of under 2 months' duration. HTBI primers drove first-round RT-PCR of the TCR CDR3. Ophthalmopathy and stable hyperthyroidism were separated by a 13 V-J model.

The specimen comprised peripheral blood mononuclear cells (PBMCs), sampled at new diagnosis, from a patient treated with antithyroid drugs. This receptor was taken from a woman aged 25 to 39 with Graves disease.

The CDR3 is CASSSDRLYGYTF. CDR3 nucleotides: TGTGCCAGCAGTTCTGACAGGTTGTATGGCTACACCTTC. The chain employs TRBV6-5 and TRBJ1-2; weak D call: TRBD1 (6 bases). This CDR3 has 13 amino acids. Germline loops: CDR1 MNHEY, CDR2 SVGAGI. V was pared by 4 bases and J by 5 bases, with 11 bases between.